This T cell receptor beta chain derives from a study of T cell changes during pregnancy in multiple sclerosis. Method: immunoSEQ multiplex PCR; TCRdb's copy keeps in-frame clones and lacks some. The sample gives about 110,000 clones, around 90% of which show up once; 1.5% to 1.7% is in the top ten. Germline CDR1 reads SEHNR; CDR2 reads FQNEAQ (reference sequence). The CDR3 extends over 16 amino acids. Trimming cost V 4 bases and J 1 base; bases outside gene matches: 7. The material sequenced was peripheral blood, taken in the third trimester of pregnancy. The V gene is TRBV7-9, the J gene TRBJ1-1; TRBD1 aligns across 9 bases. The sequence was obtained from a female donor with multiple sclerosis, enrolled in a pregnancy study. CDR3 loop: CASSSLPTGGNTEAFF. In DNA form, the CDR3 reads TGTGCCAGCAGCTCTTTACCGACAGGGGGGAACACTGAAGCTTTCTTT. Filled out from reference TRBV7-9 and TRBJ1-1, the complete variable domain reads DTGVSQNPRHKITKRGQNVTFRCDPISEHNRLYWYRQTLGQGPEFLTYFQNEAQLEKSRLLSDRFSAERPKGSFSTLEIQRTEQGDSAMYLCASSSLPTGGNTEAFFGQGTRLTVV.